This TCR beta chain was sequenced in a study of blood T cell repertoires in COVID-19. Study-level background: Acute and convalescent COVID-19 samples came from the United States, Italy and Spain. PBMCs, B-cell-depleted T cells, or T cells were the source of the cDNA or gDNA that made up the material.

In the original analysis: Amplified reference gene primers provided the basis for estimating nucleated cell counts. Data came from immunoSEQ multiplex PCR; TCRdb stores just in-frame clones and leaves some out. V, J and clone size were drawn from that table, and D and trimming were deduced from the DNA. The data show about 140,000 clones, with 80% to 90% seen just once and approximately 11% held by the top ten. Trimming took off 5 bases at V and 2 bases at J, with 13 bases between the two ends. The CDR3 sequence is 14 residues long. Germline V gives CDR1 SGHNT, CDR2 YYREEE (reference sequence). This rearrangement joins TRBV5-4 to TRBJ1-1; the D is unclear. This TCR was sampled from a woman older than 75 with acute or convalescent COVID-19. Sequencing was carried out using peripheral blood. CDR3 sequence reads: CASRPGVSNTEAFF. CDR3 sequence (DNA): TGTGCCAGCAGACCCGGGGTGAGTAACACTGAAGCTTTCTTT.